The next 12 T cell receptor beta chains were all read from a single sample in a study of blood T cell repertoires in COVID-19. Libraries were prepared by immunoSEQ multiplex PCR; TCRdb keeps only in-frame clonotypes and omits some of them. The profile shows 25,000 to 35,000 clones, 85% to 95% of them singletons. The sequenced sample was peripheral blood. The source of these receptors is a woman in her 70s with COVID-19, enrolled during active disease.

The chain uses TRBV30 and TRBJ2-5, with 11 positions matching TRBD2. The length of the CDR3 is 15 residues. Germline V gene sequence: CDR1 GTSNPN, CDR2 SVGIG (reference sequence). Trimming removed 3 bases from V and 9 bases from J; junction bases left unmatched: 12. Here the CDR3 reads CAWRVAGGPVGAQYF. CDR3 nucleotides: TGTGCCTGGAGGGTAGCGGGAGGGCCTGTGGGAGCCCAGTACTTC.

On this clone: A read error may produce the germline difference seen at one junction end. The chain is built from TRBV2 and TRBJ2-3; 13 nucleotides align to TRBD2. The length of the CDR3 is 16 residues. Germline assignment: CDR1 SNHLY and CDR2 FYNNEI. The CDR3, as DNA: TGTGCCAGCAGAGAAGGACTAGCGGGAGCTGCAGATACGCAGTATTTT. Amino acids: CASREGLAGAADTQYF.

The rearrangement joins TRBV5-1 to TRBJ1-1, with D unclear. Germline lookup yields CDR1 SGHRS and CDR2 YFSETQ. Trimming stripped 2 bases from V and 2 bases from J, with 7 bases between. The CDR3 covers 13 residues. This CDR3 reads CASSLAINTEAFF. DNA of the CDR3: TGCGCCAGCAGCTTAGCCATCAACACTGAAGCTTTCTTT.

This clone was picked up one time. The J gene is TRBJ2-1, the V gene TRBV9, with 14 positions matching TRBD2. Germline V gene sequence: CDR1 SGDLS, CDR2 YYNGEE. This CDR3 contains 18 residues. V shed 3 bases, J shed 4 bases, and the junction held 9 bases outside the gene matches. CDR3 amino acids: CASSEGTGTSGRYNEQFF. The DNA for the CDR3 is TGTGCCAGCAGCGAAGGGACCGGGACTAGCGGGAGATACAATGAGCAGTTCTTC.

The V and J genes are TRBV7-8 and TRBJ1-5; TRBD1 agrees at 10 bases. V trimming: 5 bases; J trimming: 8 bases; junction bases outside the gene matches: 3. Germline CDR1 reads SGHVS; CDR2 reads FQNEAQ. This CDR3 spans 13 amino acids. The CDR3 loop reads CASSGTGEEPQHF. DNA of the CDR3: TGTGCCAGCAGCGGGACAGGGGAAGAGCCCCAGCATTTT.

The chain has TRBV24-1 and TRBJ1-5, with 8 bases matching TRBD1. Trimming took 8 bases from V and 4 from J; bases not matched to a gene: 12. In germline, CDR1 is KGHDR, CDR2 SFDVKD. The CDR3 covers 16 residues. Here the CDR3 reads CATKDPGTGENQPQHF. In DNA, the CDR3 is TGTGCCACCAAAGACCCCGGGACAGGCGAAAATCAGCCCCAGCATTTT.

J is TRBJ1-3 and V is TRBV6-5; D possibly corresponds to TRBD1 (6 bases). The length of the CDR3 is 14 residues. Trimming removed 5 bases at V and 2 bases at J, with 10 bases between. Germline CDR1 reads MNHEY; CDR2 reads SVGAGI. CDR3 coding DNA: TGTGCCAGCAGTAATAACAGGGCTGGAAACACCATATATTTT. Protein product: CASSNNRAGNTIYF.

The chain couples TRBV4-1 to TRBJ2-4, with a possible D match to TRBD2 (5 bases). The CDR3 has 18 residues. V lost 4 bases and J 2 bases, leaving 21 bases between the germline ends. The germline V gene has CDR1 MGHRA and CDR2 YSYEKL. DNA of the CDR3: TGCGCCAGCAGCCGCCCAGCGGAGTTACCTACGTCCAAAAACATTCAGTACTTC. Its translation: CASSRPAELPTSKNIQYF.

V usage is TRBV3-1 (or the pseudogene TRBV3-2) and J usage is TRBJ1-4, with 11 positions matching TRBD1. CDR3 length equals 15 residues. Germline V gene data show CDR1 as LGHDT and CDR2 as YNNKEL (reference sequence). V was clipped by 4 bases and J by 8 bases; unmatched bases: 6. In nucleotides, the CDR3 is TGTGCCAGCAGCCTAGGGGACAGGGGGTACGAAAAACTGTTTTTT. Its protein product is CASSLGDRGYEKLFF.

A remark on this clone: The DNA is left out, because the CDR3 cannot be placed on it with certainty; the CDR3 is given as TCRdb lists it. V and J are TRBV7-9 and TRBJ1-2. The germline V gene has CDR1 SEHNR and CDR2 FQNEAQ (reference sequence). The CDR3 has 15 amino acids, counting both end residues. The chain's CDR3 is CASSLELVATGSHTF.

This rearrangement joins TRBV15 to TRBJ1-5; D unresolved. Germline assignment: CDR1 LNHNV and CDR2 YYDKDF (reference sequence). The CDR3 spans 17 residues. The V and J ends lost 0 bases and 4 bases respectively, with 16 bases between them. For the CDR3, the DNA is TGTGCCACCAGCAGAGAAAAGAGGCCTGAGACTAATCAGCCCCAGCATTTT. Protein: CATSREKRPETNQPQHF.

The chain links TRBV6-6 to TRBJ2-1, with 7 bases that match TRBD2. The trim removed 10 bases at V and 9 bases at J, leaving 15 bases unmatched. The CDR3 has 14 amino acids. Per germline, CDR1 MNHNY and CDR2 SVGAGI (reference sequence). The CDR3 region is CATNRGEFGTEQFF. The CDR3 nucleotides read TGTGCCACCAACCGGGGGGAGTTTGGAACTGAGCAGTTCTTC.